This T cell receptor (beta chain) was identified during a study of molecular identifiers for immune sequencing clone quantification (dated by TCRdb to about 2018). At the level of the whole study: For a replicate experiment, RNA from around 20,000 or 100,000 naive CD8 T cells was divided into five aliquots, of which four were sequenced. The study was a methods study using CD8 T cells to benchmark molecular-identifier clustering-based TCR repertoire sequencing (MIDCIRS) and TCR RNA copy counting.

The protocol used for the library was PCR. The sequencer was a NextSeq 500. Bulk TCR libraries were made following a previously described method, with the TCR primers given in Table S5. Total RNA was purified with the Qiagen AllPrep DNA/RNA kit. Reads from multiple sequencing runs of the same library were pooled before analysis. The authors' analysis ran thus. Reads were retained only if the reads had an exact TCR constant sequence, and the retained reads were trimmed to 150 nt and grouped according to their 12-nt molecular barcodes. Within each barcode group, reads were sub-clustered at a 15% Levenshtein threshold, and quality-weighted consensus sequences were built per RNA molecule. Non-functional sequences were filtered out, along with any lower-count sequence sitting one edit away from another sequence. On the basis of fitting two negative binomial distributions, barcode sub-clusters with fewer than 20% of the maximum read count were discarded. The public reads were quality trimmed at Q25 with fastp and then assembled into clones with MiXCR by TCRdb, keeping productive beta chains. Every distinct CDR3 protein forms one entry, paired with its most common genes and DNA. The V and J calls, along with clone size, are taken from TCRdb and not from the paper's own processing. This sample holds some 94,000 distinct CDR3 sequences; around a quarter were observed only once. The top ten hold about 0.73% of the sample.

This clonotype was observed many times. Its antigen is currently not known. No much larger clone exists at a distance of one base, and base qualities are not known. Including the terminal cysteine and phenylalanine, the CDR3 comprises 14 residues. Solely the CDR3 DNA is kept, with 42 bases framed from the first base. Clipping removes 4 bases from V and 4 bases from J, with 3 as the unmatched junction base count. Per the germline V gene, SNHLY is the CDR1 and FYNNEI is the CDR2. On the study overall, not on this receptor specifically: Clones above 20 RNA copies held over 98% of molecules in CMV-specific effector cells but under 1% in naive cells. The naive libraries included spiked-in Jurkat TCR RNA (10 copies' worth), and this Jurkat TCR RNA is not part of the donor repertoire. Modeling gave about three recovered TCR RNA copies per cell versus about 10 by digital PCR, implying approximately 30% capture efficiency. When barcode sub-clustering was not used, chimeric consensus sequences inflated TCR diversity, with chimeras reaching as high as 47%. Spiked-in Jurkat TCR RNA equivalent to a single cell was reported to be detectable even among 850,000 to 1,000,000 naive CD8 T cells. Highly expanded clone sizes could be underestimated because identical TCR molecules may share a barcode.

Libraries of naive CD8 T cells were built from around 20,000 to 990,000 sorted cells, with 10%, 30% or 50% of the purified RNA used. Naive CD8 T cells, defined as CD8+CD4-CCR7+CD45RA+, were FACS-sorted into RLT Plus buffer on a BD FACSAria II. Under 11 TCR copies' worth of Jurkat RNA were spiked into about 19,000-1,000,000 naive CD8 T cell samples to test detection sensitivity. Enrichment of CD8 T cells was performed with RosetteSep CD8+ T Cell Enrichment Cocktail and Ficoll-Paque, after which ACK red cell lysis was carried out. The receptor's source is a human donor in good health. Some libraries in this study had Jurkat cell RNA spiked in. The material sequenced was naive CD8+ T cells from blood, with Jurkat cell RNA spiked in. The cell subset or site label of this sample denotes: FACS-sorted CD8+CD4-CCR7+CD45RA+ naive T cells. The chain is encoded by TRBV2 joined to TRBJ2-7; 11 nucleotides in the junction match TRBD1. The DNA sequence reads TGTGCCAGCAGTGCCGGGACAGGGGGGTACGAGCAGTACTTC. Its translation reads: CASSAGTGGYEQYF.